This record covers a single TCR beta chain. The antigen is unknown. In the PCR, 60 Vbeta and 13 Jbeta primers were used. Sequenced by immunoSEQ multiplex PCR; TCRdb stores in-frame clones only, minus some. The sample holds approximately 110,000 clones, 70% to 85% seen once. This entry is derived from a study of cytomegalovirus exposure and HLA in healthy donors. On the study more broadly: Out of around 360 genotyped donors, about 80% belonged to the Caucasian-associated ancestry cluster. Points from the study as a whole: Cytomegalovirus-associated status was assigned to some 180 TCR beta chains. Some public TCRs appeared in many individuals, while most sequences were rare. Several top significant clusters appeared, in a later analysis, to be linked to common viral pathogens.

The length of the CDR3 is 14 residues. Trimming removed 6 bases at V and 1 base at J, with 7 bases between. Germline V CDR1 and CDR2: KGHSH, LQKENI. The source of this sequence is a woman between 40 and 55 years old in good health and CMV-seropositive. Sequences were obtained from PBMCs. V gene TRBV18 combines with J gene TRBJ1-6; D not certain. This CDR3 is CASSRDSYNSPLHF. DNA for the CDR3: TGTGCCAGCTCGCGAGATTCCTATAATTCACCCCTCCACTTT.